The clone carrying this TCR beta chain was counted a single time. Its cognate antigen is unknown. Trimming removed 5 bases from V and 3 bases from J, with 17 bases in between. The V gene's germline CDR1 is KGHSH and CDR2 LQKENI. The CDR3 covers 15 residues. Synthetically made TCR analog templates were put into each PCR as spikes. The method was immunoSEQ multiplex PCR; TCRdb's version includes in-frame clones alone and lacks a portion of them. This sample yields tens of thousands of clones, of which 80% to 85% are seen a single time; around a tenth belongs to the top ten. This sample is drawn from a study of PD-L1 blockade in urothelial cancer. Study-level information: Investigators checked blood 3 weeks (second dose) and 6 weeks after treatment start. Blood samples contained a median 141,255 T cells. Broader study findings: A below-median TCR clonality in blood before treatment predicted better survival.

Time point in this sample: pretreatment peripheral blood. The TCR originated in a woman in her seventies with urothelial cancer. The chain carries TRBV18 and TRBJ2-7, with D possibly being TRBD1 (6 bases). Sequenced material: PBMCs, taken around atezolizumab (anti-PD-L1) treatment. The CDR3 loop is CASSIPGHGLYEQYF. The CDR3 DNA reads TGTGCCAGCTCAATACCGGGACACGGACTCTACGAGCAGTACTTC.